The 28 T cell receptor beta chains presented below share a single source sample, sequenced in a study of shared clonotypes between healthy human individuals. Clones were read by immunoSEQ multiplex PCR, and TCRdb kept only the in-frame ones, dropping some. The data contain more than 2 million clones, around 93% of them singletons. CD45RO-negative cells were positively selected for CCR7, leaving out terminally differentiated effector memory CD45RA+ cells. The specimen sequenced was naive CD8+ T cells from PBMCs. These receptor sequences come from a man between 18 and 35 years old in good health. Some clones in this sample may be carry-over from other donors' samples.

This clone was observed a single time. The chain uses TRBV5-5 and TRBJ2-1; no firm D call. This CDR3 contains 12 residues. V was cut by 0 bases and J by 7 bases, with 5 bases left in between. Germline V CDR1 and CDR2: SGHKS, YYEKEE (reference sequence). The CDR3 loop reads CASSLGLNEQFF. As DNA, the CDR3 is TGTGCCAGCAGCTTGGGACTGAATGAGCAGTTCTTC.

The V gene is TRBV5-6, the J gene TRBJ2-5; D possibly corresponds to TRBD1 (6 bases). This CDR3 region has 13 residues. Between the trimmed V and J ends, which lost 4 bases and 4 bases, there was a span of 11 bases. The germline V gene encodes CDR1 SGHDT and CDR2 YYEEEE. The CDR3 reads CASSPRGGETQYF. The DNA for the CDR3 is TGTGCCAGCAGCCCAAGAGGGGGAGAGACCCAGTACTTC.

The gene calls are TRBV18 and TRBJ2-7, with a weak D call TRBD2 (6 bases). CDR1 is KGHSH and CDR2 is LQKENI in the germline V gene. Trimming removed 2 bases from V and 0 bases from J, with 11 bases in between. The CDR3 sequence is 15 residues long. CDR3 in amino acids: CASSPAGRISYEQYF. The DNA for the CDR3 is TGTGCCAGCTCACCAGCGGGAAGGATCTCCTACGAGCAGTACTTC.

The chain links TRBV9 to TRBJ1-2; D may be TRBD1 (6 bases). Germline-derived CDR1 and CDR2 are SGDLS and YYNGEE. The CDR3 spans 15 residues. Trimming stripped 0 bases from V and 0 bases from J, with 9 bases between. The CDR3 loop reads CASSVEDSANYGYTF. The CDR3 nucleotides read TGTGCCAGCAGCGTAGAGGACAGTGCTAACTATGGCTACACCTTC.

The CDR3 DNA is TGTGCCAGCAGCTTGCTAGCGGGAGAAGAGACCCAGTACTTC. This gives the protein CASSLLAGEETQYF. This chain connects TRBV5-4 to TRBJ2-5; 10 nucleotides agree with TRBD2. Germline V gives CDR1 SGHNT, CDR2 YYREEE (reference sequence). The V gene end was trimmed by 1 base and the J gene end by 3 bases; junction bases not matched to a gene: 0. The CDR3 covers 14 residues.

The chain recombines TRBV29-1 with TRBJ1-2; no definite D call. Trimming shortened V by 3 bases and J by 7 bases, and 12 bases separated the two germline ends. The CDR3 spans 12 residues. Germline-derived CDR1 and CDR2 are SQVTM and ANQGSEA. CDR3 nucleotides: TGCAGCGTTGATGGGAAGGGTCGTGGCTACACCTTC. It encodes CSVDGKGRGYTF.

This clone has only one observation. The chain recombines TRBV30 with TRBJ2-1; 12 bases align to TRBD2. The CDR3 has 13 residues. V shed 8 bases and J 7 bases; nucleotides not matched to a gene: 6. Germline V gives CDR1 GTSNPN, CDR2 SVGIG (reference sequence). CDR3 nucleotides: TGTGCCCAAGACGGGACTAGCGGGAATGAGCAGTTCTTC. It is translated as CAQDGTSGNEQFF.

The gene calls are TRBV15 and TRBJ2-5; possible D gene TRBD2, 5 bases. Germline V gives CDR1 LNHNV, CDR2 YYDKDF (reference sequence). The CDR3 sequence is 14 residues long. Trimming removed 3 bases from V and 1 base from J, with 9 bases in between. CDR3 DNA sequence: TGTGCCACCAGCAGGGCGGGCCCCCAAGAGACCCAGTACTTC. This gives the protein CATSRAGPQETQYF.

This chain connects TRBV6-5 to TRBJ2-5; 7 positions agree with TRBD1. Germline V gene lookup returns CDR1 MNHEY and CDR2 SVGAGI. The CDR3 contains 15 residues. With V trimmed by 2 bases and J by 2 bases, 5 bases remained unmatched. CDR3 loop: CASSYLGTAQETQYF. The CDR3 nucleotides read TGTGCCAGCAGTTACCTCGGGACAGCGCAAGAGACCCAGTACTTC.

V and J are TRBV7-9 and TRBJ1-2; no firm D call. CDR3 length equals 16 residues. Germline loops: CDR1 SEHNR, CDR2 FQNEAQ (reference sequence). V dropped 0 bases and J dropped 2 bases, with 13 bases sitting between them. In nucleotides, the CDR3 is TGTGCCAGCAGCTTAGCGGTGGAGACCCTAAACTATGGCTACACCTTC. Translation: CASSLAVETLNYGYTF.

A word on this clone: The sample has other DNA sequences that encode this CDR3 too. The chain has TRBV30 and TRBJ1-1; D may be TRBD1 (6 bases). The CDR3 totals 13 residues. Trimming removed 0 bases from V and 5 bases from J, with 10 bases in between. CDR1 is GTSNPN and CDR2 is SVGIG in the germline V gene (reference sequence). Here the CDR3 reads CAWSVTGSTEAFF. CDR3 nucleotide sequence: TGTGCCTGGAGTGTAACAGGGAGTACTGAAGCTTTCTTT.

Turning to this clone: A junction boundary mismatches the germline segment, possibly from a read error. The chain has TRBV11-2 and TRBJ2-1; 8 nucleotides match TRBD2. CDR1 SGHAT and CDR2 FQNNGV come from the germline V gene. The CDR3 has 12 amino acids. CDR3 amino acids: CASRRGAGEVIF. The CDR3 DNA follows: TGTGCCAGCAGGAGGGGAGCGGGAGAAGTGATCTTC.

The chain couples TRBV4-3 to TRBJ2-3; D tentatively fits TRBD1 or TRBD2 (5 bases each). The V end was cut by 3 bases, the J end by 4 bases, with 17 bases between. The CDR3 length is 16 residues. Germline assignment: CDR1 LGHNA and CDR2 YSLEER. Here the CDR3 DNA reads TGCGCCAGCAGCCAGCTTTCGGGGCCTCGGGCAGATACGCAGTATTTT. Protein product: CASSQLSGPRADTQYF.

The genes are TRBV6-7 and TRBJ1-4; TRBD1 agrees at 7 bases. TRBV6-7 is classed as an ORF, of uncertain function. V was pared by 2 bases and J by 3 bases, with 0 bases of the junction left unmatched. The CDR3 is 14 residues long. The CDR3 DNA sequence: TGTGCCAGCAGTTACGACAGGGCTAATGAAAAACTGTTTTTT. It codes for CASSYDRANEKLFF.

The chain links TRBV6-5 to TRBJ2-2; D is ambiguous. The CDR3 spans 12 residues. CDR1 is MNHEY, CDR2 SVGAGI, per germline. V lost 6 bases, J lost 3 bases, and 5 bases lay in between. The CDR3 coding sequence is TGTGCCAGCAGGAAGTACACCGGGGAGCTGTTTTTT. The encoded protein is CASRKYTGELFF.

As concerns this clone: This sample also contains other DNA sequences that code for the same CDR3. The rearrangement links TRBV6-5 to TRBJ1-1, with D unclear. This CDR3 has 13 residues. CDR1 is MNHEY, CDR2 SVGAGI, per germline. V lost 1 base to trimming and J lost 0 bases, with 3 bases between them. The CDR3 protein is CASSYYLNTEAFF. The DNA for the CDR3 is TGTGCCAGCAGTTACTATCTGAACACTGAAGCTTTCTTT.

This rearrangement joins TRBV7-9 to TRBJ2-1; 7 bases line up with TRBD1. The germline CDR1 and CDR2 sequences are SEHNR and FQNEAQ (reference sequence). CDR3 length equals 17 residues. V was pared by 0 bases and J by 1 base, with 6 bases of the junction left unmatched. CDR3 sequence (DNA): TGTGCCAGCAGCTTAGCGGACAGGCAGTATTCCTACAATGAGCAGTTCTTC. It yields the protein CASSLADRQYSYNEQFF. Supplemented by reference TRBV7-9 and TRBJ2-1, the full variable domain reads DTGVSQNPRHKITKRGQNVTFRCDPISEHNRLYWYRQTLGQGPEFLTYFQNEAQLEKSRLLSDRFSAERPKGSFSTLEIQRTEQGDSAMYLCASSLADRQYSYNEQFFGPGTRLTVL.

The rearrangement uses TRBV19 and TRBJ2-1; tentative D call: TRBD1 (6 bases). Germline V gives CDR1 LNHDA, CDR2 SQIVND (reference sequence). The CDR3 is 13 amino acids. V lost 3 bases and J 9 bases, leaving 12 bases between the germline ends. The CDR3 sequence is CASSILGATEQFF. The CDR3 DNA reads TGTGCCAGTAGTATTCTGGGGGCAACTGAGCAGTTCTTC.

The chain is built from TRBV27 and TRBJ1-2; D is perhaps TRBD1 (5 bases). Germline assignment: CDR1 MNHEY and CDR2 SMNVEV (reference sequence). The V end lost 5 bases, the J end lost 4 bases, and 14 bases lay between the germline ends. The CDR3 runs to 14 residues. CDR3 protein: CASSRGPAAYGYTF. The CDR3 nucleotides are TGTGCCAGCAGTCGGGGACCCGCCGCCTATGGCTACACCTTC.

The chain joins TRBV13 to TRBJ2-7, with 13 bases lining up with TRBD2. Trimming cost V 5 bases and J 5 bases; bases outside gene matches: 9. Germline loops: CDR1 PRHDT, CDR2 FYEKMQ (reference sequence). This CDR3 is built from 16 residues. The CDR3 sequence is CASSTRSGLAGDEQYF. CDR3 nucleotide sequence: TGTGCCAGCAGCACCCGGAGCGGACTAGCGGGAGACGAGCAGTACTTC.

This clone was seen just once. The CDR3 protein is CASSQEVATGGNVWMNTEAFF. The CDR3 region has the DNA TGTGCCAGCAGCCAAGAGGTCGCGACAGGGGGTAACGTTTGGATGAACACTGAAGCTTTCTTT. This chain links TRBV4-2 with TRBJ1-1, with TRBD1 identical over 9 bases. With 0 bases clipped from V and 0 bases from J, the junction kept 17 bases outside the gene matches. The germline gives CDR1 LGHNA, CDR2 YNFKEQ. The CDR3 loop spans 21 amino acids.

The chain recombines TRBV28 with TRBJ2-7; D possibly corresponds to TRBD1 (6 bases). CDR1 MDHEN and CDR2 SYDVKM come from the germline V gene. The V end was cut by 8 bases, the J end by 0 bases, with 17 bases between. The CDR3 length is 15 residues. CDR3 loop: CASQGVGAYSYEQYF. The DNA of the CDR3 is TGTGCCAGCCAAGGTGTGGGGGCTTACTCCTACGAGCAGTACTTC.

This chain connects TRBV9 to TRBJ1-2, with D maybe TRBD1 (5 bases). The CDR3 extends over 15 amino acids. V was shortened by 3 bases and J by 7 bases, with 19 bases between the two germline ends. CDR1 SGDLS and CDR2 YYNGEE come from the germline V gene. The CDR3 DNA reads as TGTGCCAGCAGCGCCCTCCGGGGGGACCAGAGTGGCTACACCTTC. This encodes CASSALRGDQSGYTF.

The chain couples TRBV7-9 to TRBJ2-5; D is perhaps TRBD2 (5 bases). The ends were cut back, 4 bases at V and 5 bases at J, with 11 bases in the middle. The CDR3 totals 13 residues. Germline V CDR1 and CDR2: SEHNR, FQNEAQ (reference sequence). CDR3: CASSSSGGETQYF. CDR3 DNA sequence: TGTGCCAGCAGCTCGTCCGGCGGGGAGACCCAGTACTTC.

CDR3 nucleotide sequence: TGCGCCAGCAGCAACCCGAGGGGTGCGGGGCTAGTGCATGAGCAGTTCTTC. Protein: CASSNPRGAGLVHEQFF. V gene TRBV10-1 combines with J gene TRBJ2-1; D may be TRBD2 (6 bases). The V end was cut by 6 bases, the J end by 8 bases, with 26 bases between. The germline V gene encodes CDR1 WNHNN and CDR2 SYGVQD (reference sequence). The CDR3 totals 17 residues.

Concerning this clone itself: The identical CDR3 is also encoded by other nucleotide sequences in the sample. V is TRBV9 and J is TRBJ2-3; D is perhaps TRBD1 (6 bases). Trimming shortened V by 0 bases and J by 4 bases, and 6 bases separated the two germline ends. The CDR3 length is 13 residues. Germline CDR1 is SGDLS and CDR2 is YYNGEE. The CDR3 sequence: CASSVGGPDTQYF. The CDR3 bases are TGTGCCAGCAGCGTAGGGGGGCCAGATACGCAGTATTTT.

The CDR3 DNA reads TGTGCCAGCAGTTACCACGACAGGGAACAAAACATTCAGTACTTC. Amino acids: CASSYHDREQNIQYF. The chain has TRBV28 and TRBJ2-4, with 7 bases identical to TRBD1. Trimming at V came to 4 bases and at J to 5 bases, leaving 8 bases not matched to a gene. CDR1 and CDR2 (germline): MDHEN, SYDVKM. This CDR3 comprises 15 residues.

The chain uses TRBV15 and TRBJ2-7; D is unresolved. From germline, CDR1 is LNHNV and CDR2 YYDKDF (reference sequence). V lost 3 bases to trimming and J lost 0 bases, with 12 bases between them. This CDR3 spans 15 amino acids. CDR3 nucleotides: TGTGCCACCAGCAGGGAAGGGATTTACTCCTACGAGCAGTACTTC. As protein: CATSREGIYSYEQYF. Full variable domain (missing parts from reference TRBV15 and TRBJ2-7): DAMVIQNPRYQVTQFGKPVTLSCSQTLNHNVMYWYQQKSSQAPKLLFHYYDKDFNNEADTPDNFQSRRPNTSFCFLDIRSPGLGDTAMYLCATSREGIYSYEQYFGPGTRLTVT.